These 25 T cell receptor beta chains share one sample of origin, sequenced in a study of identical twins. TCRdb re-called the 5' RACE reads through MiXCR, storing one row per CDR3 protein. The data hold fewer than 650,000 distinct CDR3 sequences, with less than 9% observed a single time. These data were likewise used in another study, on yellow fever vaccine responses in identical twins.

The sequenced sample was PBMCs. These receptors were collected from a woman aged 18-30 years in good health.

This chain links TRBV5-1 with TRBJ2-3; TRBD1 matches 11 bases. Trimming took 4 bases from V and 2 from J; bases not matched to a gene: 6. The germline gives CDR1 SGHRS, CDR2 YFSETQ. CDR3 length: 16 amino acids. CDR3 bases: TGCGCCAGCAGCCCGGGGACAGGGGGATACACAGATACGCAGTATTTT. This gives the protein CASSPGTGGYTDTQYF.

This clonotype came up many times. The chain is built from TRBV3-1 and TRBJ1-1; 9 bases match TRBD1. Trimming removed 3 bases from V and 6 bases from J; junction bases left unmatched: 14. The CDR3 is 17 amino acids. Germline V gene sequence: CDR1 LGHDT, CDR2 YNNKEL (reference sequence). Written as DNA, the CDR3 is TGTGCCAGCAGCCAGGACTACCGGGACAGGGAACTGTCTGAAGCTTTCTTT. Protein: CASSQDYRDRELSEAFF.

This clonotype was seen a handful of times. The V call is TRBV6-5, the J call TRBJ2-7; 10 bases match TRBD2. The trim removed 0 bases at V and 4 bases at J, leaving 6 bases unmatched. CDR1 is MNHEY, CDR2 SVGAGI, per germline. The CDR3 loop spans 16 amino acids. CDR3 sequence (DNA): TGTGCCAGCAGTTACTCGAGCGGGAGGGCCTCATACGAGCAGTACTTC. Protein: CASSYSSGRASYEQYF.

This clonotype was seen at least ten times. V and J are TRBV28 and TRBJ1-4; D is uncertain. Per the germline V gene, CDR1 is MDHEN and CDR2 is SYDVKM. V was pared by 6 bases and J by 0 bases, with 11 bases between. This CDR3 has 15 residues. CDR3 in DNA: TGTGCCAGCAGGCGCAGGCGAACAACTAATGAAAAACTGTTTTTT. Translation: CASRRRRTTNEKLFF.

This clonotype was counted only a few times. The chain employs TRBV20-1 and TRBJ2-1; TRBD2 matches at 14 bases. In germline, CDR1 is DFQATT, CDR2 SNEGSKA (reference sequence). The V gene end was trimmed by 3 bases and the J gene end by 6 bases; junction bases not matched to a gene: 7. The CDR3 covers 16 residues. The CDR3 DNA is TGCAGTGCTAGTCGGGCCGGACTAGCGGGAGGCAATGAGCAGTTCTTC. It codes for CSASRAGLAGGNEQFF.

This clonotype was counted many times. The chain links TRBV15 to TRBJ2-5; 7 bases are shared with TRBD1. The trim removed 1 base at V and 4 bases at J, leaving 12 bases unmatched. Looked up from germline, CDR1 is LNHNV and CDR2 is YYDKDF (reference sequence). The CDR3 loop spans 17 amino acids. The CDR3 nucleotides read TGTGCCACCAGCAGAGGCCCGGTGCGACAGGGTAGAGAGACCCAGTACTTC. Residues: CATSRGPVRQGRETQYF.

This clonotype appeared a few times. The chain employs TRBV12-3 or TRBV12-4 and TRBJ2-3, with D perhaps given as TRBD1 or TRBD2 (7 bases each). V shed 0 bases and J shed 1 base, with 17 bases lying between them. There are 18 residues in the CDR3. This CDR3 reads CASSLAGGTVVGTDTQYF. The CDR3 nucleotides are TGTGCCAGCAGTTTAGCGGGGGGGACAGTTGTGGGCACAGATACGCAGTATTTT.

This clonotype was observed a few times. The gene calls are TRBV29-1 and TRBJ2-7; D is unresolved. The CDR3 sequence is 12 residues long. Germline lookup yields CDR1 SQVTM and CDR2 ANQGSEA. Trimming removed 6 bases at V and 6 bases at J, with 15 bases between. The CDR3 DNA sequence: TGCAGCGTCAAGTCCGTAGGTATCGAGCAGTACTTC. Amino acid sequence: CSVKSVGIEQYF.

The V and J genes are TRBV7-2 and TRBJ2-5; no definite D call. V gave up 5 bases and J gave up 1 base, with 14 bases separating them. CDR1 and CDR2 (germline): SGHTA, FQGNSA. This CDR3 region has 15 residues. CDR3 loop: CASSGLLGFQETQYF. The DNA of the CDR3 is TGTGCCAGCAGCGGCCTCTTAGGGTTCCAAGAGACCCAGTACTTC.

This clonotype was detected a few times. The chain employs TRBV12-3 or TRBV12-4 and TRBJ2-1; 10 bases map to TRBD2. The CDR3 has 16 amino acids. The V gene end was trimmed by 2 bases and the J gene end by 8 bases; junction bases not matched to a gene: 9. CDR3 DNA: TGTGCCAGCAGTTTAACTAGCGGGGTAAAGCGGGATGAGCAGTTCTTC. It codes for CASSLTSGVKRDEQFF.

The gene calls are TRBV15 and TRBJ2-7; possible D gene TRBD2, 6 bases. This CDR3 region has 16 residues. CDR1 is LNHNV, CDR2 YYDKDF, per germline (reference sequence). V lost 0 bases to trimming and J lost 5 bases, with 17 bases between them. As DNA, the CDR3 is TGTGCCACCAGCAGAGATGTGGGGGGAGATAGGCACGAGCAGTACTTC. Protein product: CATSRDVGGDRHEQYF.

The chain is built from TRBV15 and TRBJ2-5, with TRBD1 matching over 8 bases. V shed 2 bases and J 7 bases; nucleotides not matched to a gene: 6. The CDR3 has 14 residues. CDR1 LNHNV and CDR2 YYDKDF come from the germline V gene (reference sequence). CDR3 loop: CATSRSGQGRTQYF. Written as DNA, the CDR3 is TGTGCCACCAGCAGATCCGGACAGGGTAGGACCCAGTACTTC.

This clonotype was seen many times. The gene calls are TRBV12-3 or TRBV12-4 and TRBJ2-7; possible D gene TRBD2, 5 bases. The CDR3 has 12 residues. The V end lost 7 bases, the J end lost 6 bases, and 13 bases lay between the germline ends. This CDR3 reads CASTWGVGEQYF. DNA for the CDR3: TGTGCCAGCACCTGGGGAGTAGGCGAGCAGTACTTC.

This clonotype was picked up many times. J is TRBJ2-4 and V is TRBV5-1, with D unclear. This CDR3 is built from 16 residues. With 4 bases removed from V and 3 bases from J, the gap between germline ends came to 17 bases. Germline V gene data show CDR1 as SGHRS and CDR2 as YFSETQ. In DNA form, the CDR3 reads TGCGCCAGCAGCCCACAAATGGGATGGGTCAAAAACATTCAGTACTTC. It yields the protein CASSPQMGWVKNIQYF.

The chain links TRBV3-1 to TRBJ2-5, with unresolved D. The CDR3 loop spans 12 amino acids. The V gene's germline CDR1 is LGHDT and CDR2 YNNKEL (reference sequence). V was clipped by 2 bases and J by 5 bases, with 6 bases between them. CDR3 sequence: CASSQSRETQYF. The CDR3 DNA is TGTGCCAGCAGCCAATCTCGGGAGACCCAGTACTTC.

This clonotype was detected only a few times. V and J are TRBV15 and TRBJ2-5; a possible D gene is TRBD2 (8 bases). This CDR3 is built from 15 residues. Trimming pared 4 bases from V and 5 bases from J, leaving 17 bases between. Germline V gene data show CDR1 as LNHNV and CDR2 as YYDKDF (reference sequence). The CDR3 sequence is CATSKSGGGRETQYF. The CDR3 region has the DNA TGTGCCACCAGCAAGTCGGGAGGGGGCCGGGAGACCCAGTACTTC.

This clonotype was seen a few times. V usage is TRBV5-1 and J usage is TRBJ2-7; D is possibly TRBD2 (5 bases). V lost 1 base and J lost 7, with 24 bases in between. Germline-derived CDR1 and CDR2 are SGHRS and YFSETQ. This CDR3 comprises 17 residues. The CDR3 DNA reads TGCGCCAGCAGCTTGAGGTTAACGGGGAGAGTCTCGTTTGAGCAGTACTTC. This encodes CASSLRLTGRVSFEQYF.

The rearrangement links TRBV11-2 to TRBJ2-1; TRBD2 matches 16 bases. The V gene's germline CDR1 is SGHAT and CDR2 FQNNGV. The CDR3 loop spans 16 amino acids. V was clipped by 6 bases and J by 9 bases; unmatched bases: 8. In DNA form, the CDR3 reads TGTGCCAGCAGTTCCGGGACTAGCGGGGGGGCCATTGAGCAGTTCTTC. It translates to CASSSGTSGGAIEQFF. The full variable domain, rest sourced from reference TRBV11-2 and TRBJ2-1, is EAGVAQSPRYKIIEKRQSVAFWCNPISGHATLYWYQQILGQGPKLLIQFQNNGVVDDSQLPKDRFSAERLKGVDSTLKIQPAKLEDSAVYLCASSSGTSGGAIEQFFGPGTRLTVL.

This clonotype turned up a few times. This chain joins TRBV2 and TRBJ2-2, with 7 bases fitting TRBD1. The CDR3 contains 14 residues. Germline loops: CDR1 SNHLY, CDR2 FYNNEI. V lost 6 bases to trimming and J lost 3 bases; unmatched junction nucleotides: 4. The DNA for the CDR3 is TGTGCCAGCAGGCAACAGGGGTACACCGGGGAGCTGTTTTTT. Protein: CASRQQGYTGELFF.

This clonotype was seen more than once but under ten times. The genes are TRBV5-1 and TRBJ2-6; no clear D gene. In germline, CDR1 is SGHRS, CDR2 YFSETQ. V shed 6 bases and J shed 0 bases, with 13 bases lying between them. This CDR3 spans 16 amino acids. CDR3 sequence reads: CASTYYGGSGANVLTF. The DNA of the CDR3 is TGCGCCAGCACCTATTACGGCGGCTCTGGGGCCAACGTCCTGACTTTC.

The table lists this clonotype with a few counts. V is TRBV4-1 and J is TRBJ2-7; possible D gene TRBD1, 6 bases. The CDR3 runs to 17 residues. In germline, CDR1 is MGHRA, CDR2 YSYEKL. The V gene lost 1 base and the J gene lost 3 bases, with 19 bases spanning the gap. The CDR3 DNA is TGCGCCAGCAGCCAAGTTTGGGGGCAGGGTGCGGGCTACGAGCAGTACTTC. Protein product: CASSQVWGQGAGYEQYF.

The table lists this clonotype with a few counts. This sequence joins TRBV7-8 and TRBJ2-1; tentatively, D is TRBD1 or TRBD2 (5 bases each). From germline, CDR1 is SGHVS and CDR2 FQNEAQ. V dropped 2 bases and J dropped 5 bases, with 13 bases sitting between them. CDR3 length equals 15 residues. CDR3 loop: CASSLRDGRDNEQFF. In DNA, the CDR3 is TGTGCCAGCAGCTTACGGGACGGACGAGACAATGAGCAGTTCTTC. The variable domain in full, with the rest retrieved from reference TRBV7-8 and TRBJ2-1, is GAGVSQSPRYKVAKRGQDVALRCDPISGHVSLFWYQQALGQGPEFLTYFQNEAQLDKSGLPSDRFFAERPEGSVSTLKIQRTQQEDSAVYLCASSLRDGRDNEQFFGPGTRLTVL.

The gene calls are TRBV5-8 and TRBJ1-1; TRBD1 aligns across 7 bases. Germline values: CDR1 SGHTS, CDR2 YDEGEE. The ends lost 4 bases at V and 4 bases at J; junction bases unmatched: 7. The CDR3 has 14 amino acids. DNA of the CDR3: TGTGCCAGCAGCCTACCGGGACAGACCACTGAAGCTTTCTTT. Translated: CASSLPGQTTEAFF.

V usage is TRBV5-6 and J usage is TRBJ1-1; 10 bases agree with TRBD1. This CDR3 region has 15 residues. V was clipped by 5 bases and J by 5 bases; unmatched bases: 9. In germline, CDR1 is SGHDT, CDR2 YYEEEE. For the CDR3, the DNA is TGTGCCAGCAGGCTAGACCGGGACAGGGGAACTGAAGCTTTCTTT. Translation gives CASRLDRDRGTEAFF.

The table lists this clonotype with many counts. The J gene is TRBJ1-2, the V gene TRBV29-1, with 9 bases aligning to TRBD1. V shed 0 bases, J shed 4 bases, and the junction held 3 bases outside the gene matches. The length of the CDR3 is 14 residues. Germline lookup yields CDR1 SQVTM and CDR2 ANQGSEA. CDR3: CSVEETGGFYGYTF. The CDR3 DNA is TGCAGCGTTGAAGAGACAGGGGGATTCTATGGCTACACCTTC.